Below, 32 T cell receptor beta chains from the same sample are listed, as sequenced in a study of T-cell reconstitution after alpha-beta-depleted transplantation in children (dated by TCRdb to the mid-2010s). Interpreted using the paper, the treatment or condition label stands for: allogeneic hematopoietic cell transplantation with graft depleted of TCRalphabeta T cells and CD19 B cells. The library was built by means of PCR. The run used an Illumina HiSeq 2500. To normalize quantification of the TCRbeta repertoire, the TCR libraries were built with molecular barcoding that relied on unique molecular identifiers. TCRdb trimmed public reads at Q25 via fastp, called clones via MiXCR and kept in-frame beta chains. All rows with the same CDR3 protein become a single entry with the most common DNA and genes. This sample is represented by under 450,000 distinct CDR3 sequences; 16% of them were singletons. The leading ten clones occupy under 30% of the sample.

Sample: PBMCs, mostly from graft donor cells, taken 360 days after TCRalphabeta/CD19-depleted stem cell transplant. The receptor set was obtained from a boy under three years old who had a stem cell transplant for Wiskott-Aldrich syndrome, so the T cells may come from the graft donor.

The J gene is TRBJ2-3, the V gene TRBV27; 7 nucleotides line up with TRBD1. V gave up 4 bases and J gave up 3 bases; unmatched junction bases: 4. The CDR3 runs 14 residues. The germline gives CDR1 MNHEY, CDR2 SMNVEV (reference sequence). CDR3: CASSSGQVTDTQYF. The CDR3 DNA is TGTGCCAGCAGTTCCGGACAGGTAACAGATACGCAGTATTTT.

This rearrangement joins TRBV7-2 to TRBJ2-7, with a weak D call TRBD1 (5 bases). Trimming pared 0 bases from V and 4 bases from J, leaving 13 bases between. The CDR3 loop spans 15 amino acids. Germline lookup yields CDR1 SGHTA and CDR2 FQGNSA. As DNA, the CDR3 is TGTGCCAGCAGCTTAGCTACAGGACCGAGTTACGAGCAGTACTTC. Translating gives CASSLATGPSYEQYF. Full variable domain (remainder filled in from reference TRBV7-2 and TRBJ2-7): GAGVSQSPSNKVTEKGKDVELRCDPISGHTALYWYRQSLGQGLEFLIYFQGNSAPDKSGLPSDRFSAERTGGSVSTLTIQRTQQEDSAVYLCASSLATGPSYEQYFGPGTRLTVT.

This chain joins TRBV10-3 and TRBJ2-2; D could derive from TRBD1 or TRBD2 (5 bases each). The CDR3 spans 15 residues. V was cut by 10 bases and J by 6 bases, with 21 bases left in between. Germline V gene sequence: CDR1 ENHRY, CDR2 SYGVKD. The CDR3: CATCNRDPGPGELFF. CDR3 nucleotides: TGTGCCACCTGTAACCGGGACCCGGGGCCCGGGGAGCTGTTTTTT.

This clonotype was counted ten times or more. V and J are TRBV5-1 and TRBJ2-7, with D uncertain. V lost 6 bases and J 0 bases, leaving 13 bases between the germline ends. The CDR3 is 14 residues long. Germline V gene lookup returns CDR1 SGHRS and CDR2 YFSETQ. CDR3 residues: CASTHGDHSYEQYF. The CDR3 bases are TGCGCCAGCACTCATGGGGATCACTCCTACGAGCAGTACTTC.

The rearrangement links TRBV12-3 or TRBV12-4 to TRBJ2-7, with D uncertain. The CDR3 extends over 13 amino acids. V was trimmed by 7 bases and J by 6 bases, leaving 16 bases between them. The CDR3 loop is CASTIAAKGEQYF. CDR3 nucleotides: TGTGCCAGCACTATCGCCGCGAAAGGCGAGCAGTACTTC.

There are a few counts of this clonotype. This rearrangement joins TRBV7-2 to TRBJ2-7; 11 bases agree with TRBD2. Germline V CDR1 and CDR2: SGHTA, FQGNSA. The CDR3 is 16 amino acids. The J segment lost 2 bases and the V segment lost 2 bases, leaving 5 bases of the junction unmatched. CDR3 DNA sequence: TGTGCCAGCAGCTTACGGGGACTAGCGGTTCCCTACGAGCAGTACTTC. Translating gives CASSLRGLAVPYEQYF.

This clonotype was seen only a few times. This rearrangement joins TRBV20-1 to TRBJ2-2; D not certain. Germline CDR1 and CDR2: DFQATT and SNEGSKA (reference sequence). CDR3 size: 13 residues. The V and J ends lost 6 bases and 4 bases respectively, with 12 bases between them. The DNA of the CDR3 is TGCAGTGCCCCCCGCCATCGCACCGGGGAGCTGTTTTTT. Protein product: CSAPRHRTGELFF.

The CDR3 coding sequence is TGTGCCAGCAGCGAGGGGTCCTATGGCTACACCTTC. This codes for CASSEGSYGYTF. This chain links TRBV9 with TRBJ1-2; D perhaps matches TRBD1 (5 bases). The V gene lost 3 bases and the J gene lost 4 bases, with 7 bases spanning the gap. CDR1 is SGDLS and CDR2 is YYNGEE in the germline V gene. The CDR3 contains 12 residues.

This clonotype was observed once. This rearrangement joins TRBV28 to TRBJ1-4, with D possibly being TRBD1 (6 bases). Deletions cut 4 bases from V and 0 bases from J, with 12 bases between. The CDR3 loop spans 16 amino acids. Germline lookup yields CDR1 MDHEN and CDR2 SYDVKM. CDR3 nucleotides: TGTGCCAGCAGTTCCCAAGGACAGTCAACTAATGAAAAACTGTTTTTT. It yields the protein CASSSQGQSTNEKLFF.

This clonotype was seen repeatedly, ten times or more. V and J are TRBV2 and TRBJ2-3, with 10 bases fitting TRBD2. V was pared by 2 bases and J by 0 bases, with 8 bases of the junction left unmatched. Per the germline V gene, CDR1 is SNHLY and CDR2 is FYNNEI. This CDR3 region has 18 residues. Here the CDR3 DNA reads TGTGCCAGCAGTGAATGGGCTAGCGGGGGCCCTAGCACAGATACGCAGTATTTT. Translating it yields CASSEWASGGPSTDTQYF.

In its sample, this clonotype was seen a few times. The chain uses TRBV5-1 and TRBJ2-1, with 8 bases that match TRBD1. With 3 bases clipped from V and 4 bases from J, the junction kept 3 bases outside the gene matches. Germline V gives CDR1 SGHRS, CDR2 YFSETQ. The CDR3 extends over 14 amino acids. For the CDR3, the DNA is TGCGCCAGCAGCTCGGGACAGGTTTACAATGAGCAGTTCTTC. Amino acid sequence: CASSSGQVYNEQFF.

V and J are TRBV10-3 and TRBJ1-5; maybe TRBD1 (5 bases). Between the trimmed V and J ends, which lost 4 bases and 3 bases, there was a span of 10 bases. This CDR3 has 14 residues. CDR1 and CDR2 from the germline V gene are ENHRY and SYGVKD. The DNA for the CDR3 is TGTGCCATCAGTGCGACAGCGAACAATCAGCCCCAGCATTTT. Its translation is CAISATANNQPQHF.

The CDR3 DNA is TGTGCCATCAGTGAGGGCAGGGGGCGCCTCCAAGAGACCCAGTACTTC. Protein: CAISEGRGRLQETQYF. The chain employs TRBV10-3 and TRBJ2-5; 8 bases align to TRBD1. CDR3 size: 16 residues. Germline CDR1 reads ENHRY; CDR2 reads SYGVKD. The J segment lost 1 base and the V segment lost 2 bases, leaving 6 bases of the junction unmatched.

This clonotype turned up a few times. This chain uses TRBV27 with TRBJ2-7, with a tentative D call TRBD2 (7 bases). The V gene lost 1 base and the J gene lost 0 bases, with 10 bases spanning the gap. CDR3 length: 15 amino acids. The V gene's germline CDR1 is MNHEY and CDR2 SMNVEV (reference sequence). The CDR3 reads CASSLFGGLSYEQYF. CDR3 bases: TGTGCCAGCAGTTTATTCGGGGGGCTCTCCTACGAGCAGTACTTC.

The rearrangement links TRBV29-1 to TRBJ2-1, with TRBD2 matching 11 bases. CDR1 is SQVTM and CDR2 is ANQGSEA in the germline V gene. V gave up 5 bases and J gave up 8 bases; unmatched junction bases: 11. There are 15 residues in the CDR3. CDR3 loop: CSVPPGSGRGDEQFF. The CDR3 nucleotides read TGCAGCGTTCCCCCCGGTAGCGGGAGGGGGGATGAGCAGTTCTTC.

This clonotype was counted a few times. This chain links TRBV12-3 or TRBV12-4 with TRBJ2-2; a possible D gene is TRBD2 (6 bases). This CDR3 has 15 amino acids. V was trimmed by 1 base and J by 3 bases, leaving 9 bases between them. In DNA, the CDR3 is TGTGCCAGCAGTTTAGGGGGGGAGTACACCGGGGAGCTGTTTTTT. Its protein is CASSLGGEYTGELFF.

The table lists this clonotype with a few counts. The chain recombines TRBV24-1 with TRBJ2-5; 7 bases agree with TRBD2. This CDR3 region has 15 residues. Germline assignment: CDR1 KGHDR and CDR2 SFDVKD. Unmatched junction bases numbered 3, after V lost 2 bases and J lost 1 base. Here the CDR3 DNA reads TGTGCCACCAGTGATTCGGGAGGATTCCAAGAGACCCAGTACTTC. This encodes CATSDSGGFQETQYF.

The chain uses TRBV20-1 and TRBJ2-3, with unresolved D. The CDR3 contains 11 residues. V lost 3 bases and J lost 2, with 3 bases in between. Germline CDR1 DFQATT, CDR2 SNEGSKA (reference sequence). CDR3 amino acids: CSARTTDTQYF. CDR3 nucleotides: TGCAGTGCTAGGACCACAGATACGCAGTATTTT.

The CDR3 reads CASRLRGGNRNTGELFF. The DNA for the CDR3 is TGTGCCAGCAGATTAAGGGGCGGGAACAGGAACACCGGGGAGCTGTTTTTT. The chain carries TRBV12-3 or TRBV12-4 and TRBJ2-2, with D maybe TRBD2 (6 bases). Trimming took 6 bases from V and 1 from J, leaving 18 bases between them. This CDR3 is 17 amino acids long.

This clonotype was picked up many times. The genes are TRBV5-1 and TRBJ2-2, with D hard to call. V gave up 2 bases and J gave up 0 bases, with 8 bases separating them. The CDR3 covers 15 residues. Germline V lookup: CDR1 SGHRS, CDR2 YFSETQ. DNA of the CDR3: TGCGCCAGCAGCTTAAGCCTACCGAACACCGGGGAGCTGTTTTTT. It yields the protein CASSLSLPNTGELFF.

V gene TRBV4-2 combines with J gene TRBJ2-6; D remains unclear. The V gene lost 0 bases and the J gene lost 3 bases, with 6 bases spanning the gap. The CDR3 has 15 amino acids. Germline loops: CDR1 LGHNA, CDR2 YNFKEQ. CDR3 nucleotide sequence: TGTGCCAGCAGCCAAGATAGGAGTGGGGCCAACGTCCTGACTTTC. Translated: CASSQDRSGANVLTF.

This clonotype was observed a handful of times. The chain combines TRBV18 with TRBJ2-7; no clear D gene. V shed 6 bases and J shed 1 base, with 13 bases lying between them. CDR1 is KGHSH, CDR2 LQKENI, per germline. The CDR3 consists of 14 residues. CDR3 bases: TGTGCCAGCTCCGGAGCAGTTCCGTCCTACGAGCAGTACTTC. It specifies CASSGAVPSYEQYF.

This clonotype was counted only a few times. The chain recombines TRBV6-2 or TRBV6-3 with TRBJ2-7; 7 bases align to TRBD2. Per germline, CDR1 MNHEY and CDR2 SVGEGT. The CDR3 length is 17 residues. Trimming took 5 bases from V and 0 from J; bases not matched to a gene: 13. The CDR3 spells CASSTQLRGGLSYEQYF. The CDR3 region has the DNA TGTGCCAGCAGTACTCAACTTCGCGGGGGACTCTCCTACGAGCAGTACTTC.

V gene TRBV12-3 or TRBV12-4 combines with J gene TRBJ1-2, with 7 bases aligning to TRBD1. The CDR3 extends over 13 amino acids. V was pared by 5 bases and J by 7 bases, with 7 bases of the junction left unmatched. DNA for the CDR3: TGTGCCAGCAGTCCCGAACAGGGGAGTGGCTACACCTTC. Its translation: CASSPEQGSGYTF.

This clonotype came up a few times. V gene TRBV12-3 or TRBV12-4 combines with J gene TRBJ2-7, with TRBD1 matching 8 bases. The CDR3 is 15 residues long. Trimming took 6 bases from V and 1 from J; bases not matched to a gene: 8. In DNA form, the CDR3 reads TGTGCCAGCAGACCTGGACAGGGCAAATCCTACGAGCAGTACTTC. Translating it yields CASRPGQGKSYEQYF.

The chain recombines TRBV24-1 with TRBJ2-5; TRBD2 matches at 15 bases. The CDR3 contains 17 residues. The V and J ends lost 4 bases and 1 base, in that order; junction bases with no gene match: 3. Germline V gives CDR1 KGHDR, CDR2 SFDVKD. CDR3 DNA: TGTGCCACCAGTGACTGGACTAGCGGGAGGGCCCAAGAGACCCAGTACTTC. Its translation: CATSDWTSGRAQETQYF.

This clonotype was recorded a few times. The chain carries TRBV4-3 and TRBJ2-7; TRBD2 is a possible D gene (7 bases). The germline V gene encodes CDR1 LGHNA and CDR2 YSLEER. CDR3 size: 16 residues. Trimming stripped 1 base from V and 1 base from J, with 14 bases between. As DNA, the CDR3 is TGCGCCAGCAGCCAAGGGGAGGGGGAGGGTTCCTACGAGCAGTACTTC. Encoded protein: CASSQGEGEGSYEQYF.

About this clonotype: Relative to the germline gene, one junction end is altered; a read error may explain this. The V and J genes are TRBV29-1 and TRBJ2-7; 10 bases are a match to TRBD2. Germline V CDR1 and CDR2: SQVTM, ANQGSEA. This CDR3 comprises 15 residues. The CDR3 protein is CSVESEREGTYVQYF. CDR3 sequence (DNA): TGCAGCGTTGAATCAGAGCGGGAGGGAACCTACGTGCAGTACTTC.

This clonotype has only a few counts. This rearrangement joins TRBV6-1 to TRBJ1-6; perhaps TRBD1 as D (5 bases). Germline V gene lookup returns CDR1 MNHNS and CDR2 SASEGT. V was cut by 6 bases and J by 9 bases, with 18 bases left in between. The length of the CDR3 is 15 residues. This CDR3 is CASSPTALEGSPLHF. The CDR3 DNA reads TGTGCCAGCAGCCCGACAGCTCTCGAGGGTTCACCCCTCCACTTT.

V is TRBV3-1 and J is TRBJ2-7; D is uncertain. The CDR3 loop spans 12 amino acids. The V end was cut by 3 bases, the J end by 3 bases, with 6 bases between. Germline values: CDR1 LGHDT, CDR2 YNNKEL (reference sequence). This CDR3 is CASSHGDYEQYF. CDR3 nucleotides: TGTGCCAGCAGCCATGGGGACTACGAGCAGTACTTC.

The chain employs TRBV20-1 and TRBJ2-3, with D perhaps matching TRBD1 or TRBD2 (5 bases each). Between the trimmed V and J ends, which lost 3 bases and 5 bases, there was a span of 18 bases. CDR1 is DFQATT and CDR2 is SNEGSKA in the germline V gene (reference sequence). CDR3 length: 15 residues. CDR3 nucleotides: TGCAGTGCTAGGTCTACCGCGAGGGGCCAAGATACGCAGTATTTT. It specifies CSARSTARGQDTQYF.

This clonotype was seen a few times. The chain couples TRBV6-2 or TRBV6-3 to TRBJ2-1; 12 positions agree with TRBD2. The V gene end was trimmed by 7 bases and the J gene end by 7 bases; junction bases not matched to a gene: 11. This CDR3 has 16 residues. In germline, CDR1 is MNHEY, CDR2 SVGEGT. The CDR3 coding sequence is TGTGCCAGCACCCCCTTCACTAGCGGGAGGCTGAATGAGCAGTTCTTC. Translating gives CASTPFTSGRLNEQFF.